The clone carrying this T cell receptor beta chain was detected only once. The entry originates in a study of blood T cell repertoires in COVID-19. Germline V gene sequence: CDR1 LNHNV, CDR2 YYDKDF (reference sequence). Trimming took 0 bases from V and 1 from J, leaving 19 bases between them. The CDR3 runs to 20 residues. Profiling relied on immunoSEQ multiplex PCR, and the TCRdb table lists in-frame clones only, not all of them. The sample consists of around 300,000 clones, 70% to 90% of them appearing once. The chain joins TRBV15 to TRBJ2-6, with D tentatively TRBD1 (5 bases). This sequence was found in a woman between 45 and 60 years old with active or convalescent COVID-19. The sample was peripheral blood. The CDR3 loop is CATSREGAVQFRSGANVLTF. DNA of the CDR3: TGTGCCACCAGCAGAGAAGGGGCAGTCCAATTTAGATCTGGGGCCAACGTCCTGACTTTC. Combining the CDR3 with reference TRBV15 and TRBJ2-6 gives the whole variable domain DAMVIQNPRYQVTQFGKPVTLSCSQTLNHNVMYWYQQKSSQAPKLLFHYYDKDFNNEADTPDNFQSRRPNTSFCFLDIRSPGLGDTAMYLCATSREGAVQFRSGANVLTFGAGSRLTVL.